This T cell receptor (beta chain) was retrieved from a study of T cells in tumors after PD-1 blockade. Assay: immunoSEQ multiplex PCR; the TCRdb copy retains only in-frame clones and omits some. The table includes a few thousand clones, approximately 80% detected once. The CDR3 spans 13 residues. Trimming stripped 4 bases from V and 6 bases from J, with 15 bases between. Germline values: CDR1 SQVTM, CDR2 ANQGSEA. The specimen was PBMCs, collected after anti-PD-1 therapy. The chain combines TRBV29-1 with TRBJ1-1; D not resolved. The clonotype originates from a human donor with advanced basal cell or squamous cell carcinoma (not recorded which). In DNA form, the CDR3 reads TGCAGCGTTGTTTTGTCTATATGGGCTGAAGCTTTCTTT. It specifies CSVVLSIWAEAFF.